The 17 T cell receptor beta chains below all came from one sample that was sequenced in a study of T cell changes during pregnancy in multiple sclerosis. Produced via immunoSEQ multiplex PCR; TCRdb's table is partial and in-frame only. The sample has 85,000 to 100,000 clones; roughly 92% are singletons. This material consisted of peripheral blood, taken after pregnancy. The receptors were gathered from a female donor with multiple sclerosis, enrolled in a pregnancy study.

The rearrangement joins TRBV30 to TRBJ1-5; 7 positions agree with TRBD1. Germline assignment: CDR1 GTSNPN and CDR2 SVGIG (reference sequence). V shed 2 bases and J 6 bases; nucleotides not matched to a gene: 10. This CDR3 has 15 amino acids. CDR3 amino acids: CAWSSGDRVIQPQHF. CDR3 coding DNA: TGTGCCTGGAGTAGTGGAGACAGGGTGATTCAGCCCCAGCATTTT. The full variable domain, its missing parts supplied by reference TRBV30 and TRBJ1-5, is SQTIHQWPATLVQPVGSPLSLECTVEGTSNPNLYWYRQAAGRGLQLLFYSVGIGQISSEVPQNLSASRPQDRQFILSSKKLLLSDSGFYLCAWSSGDRVIQPQHFGDGTRLSIL.

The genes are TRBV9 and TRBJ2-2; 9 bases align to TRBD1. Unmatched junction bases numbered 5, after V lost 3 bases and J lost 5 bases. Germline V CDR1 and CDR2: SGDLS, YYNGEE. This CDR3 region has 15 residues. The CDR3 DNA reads TGTGCCAGCAGCGCACAGGGGGCGCCAACCGGGGAGCTGTTTTTT. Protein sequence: CASSAQGAPTGELFF. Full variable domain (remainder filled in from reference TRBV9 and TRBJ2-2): DSGVTQTPKHLITATGQRVTLRCSPRSGDLSVYWYQQSLDQGLQFLIQYYNGEERAKGNILERFSAQQFPDLHSELNLSSLELGDSALYFCASSAQGAPTGELFFGEGSRLTVL.

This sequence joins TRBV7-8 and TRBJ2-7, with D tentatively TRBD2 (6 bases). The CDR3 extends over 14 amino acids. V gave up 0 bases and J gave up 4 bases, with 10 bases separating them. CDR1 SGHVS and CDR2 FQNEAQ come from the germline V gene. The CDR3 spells CASSLAAGRYEQYF. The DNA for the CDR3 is TGTGCCAGCAGCTTAGCGGCGGGAAGGTACGAGCAGTACTTC. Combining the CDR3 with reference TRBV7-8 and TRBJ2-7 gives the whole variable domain GAGVSQSPRYKVAKRGQDVALRCDPISGHVSLFWYQQALGQGPEFLTYFQNEAQLDKSGLPSDRFFAERPEGSVSTLKIQRTQQEDSAVYLCASSLAAGRYEQYFGPGTRLTVT.

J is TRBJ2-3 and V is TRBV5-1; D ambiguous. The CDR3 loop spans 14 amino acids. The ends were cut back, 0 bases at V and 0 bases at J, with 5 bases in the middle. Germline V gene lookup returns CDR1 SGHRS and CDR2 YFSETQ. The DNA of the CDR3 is TGCGCCAGCAGCTTGGCTAGAAGCACAGATACGCAGTATTTT. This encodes CASSLARSTDTQYF.

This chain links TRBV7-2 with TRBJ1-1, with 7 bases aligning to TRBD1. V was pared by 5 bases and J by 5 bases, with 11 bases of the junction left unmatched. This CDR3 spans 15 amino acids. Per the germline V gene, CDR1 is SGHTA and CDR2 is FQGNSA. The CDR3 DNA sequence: TGTGCCAGCAGCCCAAGGGCAGGGGGAGAAACTGAAGCTTTCTTT. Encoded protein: CASSPRAGGETEAFF.

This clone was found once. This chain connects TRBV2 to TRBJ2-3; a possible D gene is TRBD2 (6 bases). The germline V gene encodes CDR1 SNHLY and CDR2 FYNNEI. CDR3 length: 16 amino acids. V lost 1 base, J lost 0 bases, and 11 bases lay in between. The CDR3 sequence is CASSEGTGTSTDTQYF. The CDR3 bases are TGTGCCAGCAGTGAAGGAACGGGGACTAGCACAGATACGCAGTATTTT.

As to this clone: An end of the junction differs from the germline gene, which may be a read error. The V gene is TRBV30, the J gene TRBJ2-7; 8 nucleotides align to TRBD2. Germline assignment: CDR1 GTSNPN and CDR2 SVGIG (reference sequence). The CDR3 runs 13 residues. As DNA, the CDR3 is TGTGCCTGGAGTCCGGCCTCCGGGACTAGTGGCAATTTC. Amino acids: CAWSPASGTSGNF.

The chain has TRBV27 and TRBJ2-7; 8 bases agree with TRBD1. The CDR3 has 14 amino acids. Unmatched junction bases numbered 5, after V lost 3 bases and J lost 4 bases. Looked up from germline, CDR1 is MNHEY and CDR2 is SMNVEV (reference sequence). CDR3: CASSLRTGPYEQYF. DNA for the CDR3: TGTGCCAGCAGTTTGAGGACAGGGCCATACGAGCAGTACTTC.

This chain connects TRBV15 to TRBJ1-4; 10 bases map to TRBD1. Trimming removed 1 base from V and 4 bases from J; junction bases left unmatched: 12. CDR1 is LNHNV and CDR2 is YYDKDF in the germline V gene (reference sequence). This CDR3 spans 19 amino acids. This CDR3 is CATSRAGSPGQGLNEKLFF. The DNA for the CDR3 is TGTGCCACCAGCAGAGCGGGATCGCCGGGACAGGGGCTTAATGAAAAACTGTTTTTT.

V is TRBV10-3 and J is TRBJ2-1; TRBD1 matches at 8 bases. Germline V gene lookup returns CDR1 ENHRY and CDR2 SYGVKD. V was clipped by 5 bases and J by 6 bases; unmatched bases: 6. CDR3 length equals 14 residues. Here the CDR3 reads CAISMGQALNEQFF. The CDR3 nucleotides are TGTGCCATCAGTATGGGACAGGCCCTCAATGAGCAGTTCTTC.

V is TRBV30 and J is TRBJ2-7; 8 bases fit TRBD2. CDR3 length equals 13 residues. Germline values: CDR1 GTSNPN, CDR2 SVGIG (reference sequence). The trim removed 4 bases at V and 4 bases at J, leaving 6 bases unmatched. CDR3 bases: TGTGCCTGGACTACTAGCGGCAAGTACGAGCAGTACTTC. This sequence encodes CAWTTSGKYEQYF. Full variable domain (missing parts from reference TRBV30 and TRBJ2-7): SQTIHQWPATLVQPVGSPLSLECTVEGTSNPNLYWYRQAAGRGLQLLFYSVGIGQISSEVPQNLSASRPQDRQFILSSKKLLLSDSGFYLCAWTTSGKYEQYFGPGTRLTVT.

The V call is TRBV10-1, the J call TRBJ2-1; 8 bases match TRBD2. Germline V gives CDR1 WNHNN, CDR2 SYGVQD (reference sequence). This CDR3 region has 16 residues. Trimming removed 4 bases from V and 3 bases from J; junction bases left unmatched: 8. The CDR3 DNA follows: TGCGCCAGCAGTGTTAAAAAAGCGGGAGTCTACAATGAGCAGTTCTTC. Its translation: CASSVKKAGVYNEQFF.

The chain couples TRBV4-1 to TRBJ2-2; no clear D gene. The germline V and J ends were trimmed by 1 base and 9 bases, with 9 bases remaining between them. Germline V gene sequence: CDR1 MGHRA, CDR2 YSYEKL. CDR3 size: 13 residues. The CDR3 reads CASSQAGRRELFF. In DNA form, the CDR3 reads TGCGCCAGCAGCCAAGCGGGTAGGAGGGAGCTGTTTTTT.

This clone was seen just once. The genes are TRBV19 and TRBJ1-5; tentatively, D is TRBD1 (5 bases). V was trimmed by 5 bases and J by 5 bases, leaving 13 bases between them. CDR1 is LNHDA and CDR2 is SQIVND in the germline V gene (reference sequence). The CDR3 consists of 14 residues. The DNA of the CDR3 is TGTGCCAGTAGTCTAACGACAGTCTATCAGCCCCAGCATTTT. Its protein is CASSLTTVYQPQHF.

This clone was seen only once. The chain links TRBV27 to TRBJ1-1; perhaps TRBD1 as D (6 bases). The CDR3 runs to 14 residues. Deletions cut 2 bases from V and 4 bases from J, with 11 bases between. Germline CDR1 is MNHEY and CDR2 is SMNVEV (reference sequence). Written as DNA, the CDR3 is TGTGCCAGCAGTTTAACAGGGACGGGCACTGAAGCTTTCTTT. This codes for CASSLTGTGTEAFF.

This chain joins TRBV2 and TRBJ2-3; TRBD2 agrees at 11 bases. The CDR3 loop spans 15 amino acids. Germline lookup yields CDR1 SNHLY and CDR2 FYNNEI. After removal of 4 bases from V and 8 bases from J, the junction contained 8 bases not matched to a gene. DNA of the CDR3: TGTGCCAGCAGTGTTGGGACTAGCGGCGTCGGTACGCAGTATTTT. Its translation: CASSVGTSGVGTQYF.

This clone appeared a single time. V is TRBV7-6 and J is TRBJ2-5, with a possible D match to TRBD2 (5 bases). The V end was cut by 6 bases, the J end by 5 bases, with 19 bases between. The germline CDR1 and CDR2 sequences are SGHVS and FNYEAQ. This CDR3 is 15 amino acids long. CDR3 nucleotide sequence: TGTGCCAGCAGTAACGAATGGAGGAGTGGGGAGACCCAGTACTTC. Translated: CASSNEWRSGETQYF.